Presented here are 27 T cell receptor beta chains from one specimen sequenced in a study of T cell responses to AZD1222 COVID-19 vaccine. Data came from immunoSEQ multiplex PCR; TCRdb stores just in-frame clones and leaves some out. The table has some 74,000 clones, 87% seen once. The specimen comprised peripheral blood, sampled 28 days after the second AZD1222 dose. The receptor source for this set is an adult who received the AZD1222 COVID-19 vaccine.

The V and J genes are TRBV27 and TRBJ2-7; D ambiguous. The CDR3 length is 13 residues. Deletions cut 2 bases from V and 5 bases from J, with 10 bases between. Germline CDR1 is MNHEY and CDR2 is SMNVEV (reference sequence). This chain's CDR3 is CASSLIAFHEQYF. The CDR3 DNA is TGTGCCAGCAGTTTAATTGCATTCCACGAGCAGTACTTC.

This clone is a singleton in its sample. This sequence joins TRBV7-2 and TRBJ2-7; 7 nucleotides agree with TRBD2. J gave up 3 bases and V 5 bases, and 13 bases lay outside the gene matches. This CDR3 has 16 residues. CDR1 is SGHTA, CDR2 FQGNSA, per germline. The chain's CDR3 is CASSRLVASGRYEQYF. The CDR3 DNA sequence: TGTGCCAGCAGCCGCCTTGTGGCTAGCGGCCGCTACGAGCAGTACTTC.

This chain uses TRBV27 with TRBJ2-7; 8 bases match TRBD1. CDR1 is MNHEY, CDR2 SMNVEV, per germline (reference sequence). J was trimmed by 5 bases and V by 5 bases; bases with no gene match: 20. The CDR3 runs to 18 residues. The CDR3 sequence is CASSAGTGALASGDEQYF. CDR3 in DNA: TGTGCCAGCAGTGCAGGGACAGGAGCTCTTGCGTCCGGGGACGAGCAGTACTTC.

The V and J genes are TRBV30 and TRBJ1-5; D is unclear. Trimming shortened V by 5 bases and J by 0 bases, and 14 bases separated the two germline ends. The germline V gene has CDR1 GTSNPN and CDR2 SVGIG (reference sequence). The CDR3 contains 15 residues. The CDR3 loop is CAWAGGGNSNQPQHF. The CDR3 DNA is TGTGCCTGGGCGGGCGGAGGAAATAGCAATCAGCCCCAGCATTTT.

The rearrangement joins TRBV7-2 to TRBJ1-2; D not certain. The CDR3 has 14 amino acids. CDR1 is SGHTA, CDR2 FQGNSA, per germline. V lost 8 bases, J lost 2 bases, and 15 bases lay in between. CDR3 DNA: TGTGCCAGCGCCTATGGTCAGGCCAACTATGGCTACACCTTC. It codes for CASAYGQANYGYTF.

The rearrangement uses TRBV4-2 and TRBJ1-6; D possibly corresponds to TRBD1 (5 bases). The CDR3 length is 14 residues. CDR1 and CDR2 (germline): LGHNA, YNFKEQ. Trimming stripped 0 bases from V and 11 bases from J, with 11 bases between. The CDR3 is CASSQDEGITPLHF. The DNA for the CDR3 is TGTGCCAGCAGCCAAGATGAGGGGATAACACCCCTCCACTTT.

This clone was observed once. The rearrangement uses TRBV27 and TRBJ1-2, with 8 bases fitting TRBD1. V gave up 8 bases and J gave up 7 bases; unmatched junction bases: 9. The CDR3 is 13 residues long. Germline assignment: CDR1 MNHEY and CDR2 SMNVEV (reference sequence). The DNA for the CDR3 is TGTGCCAGCGGCGAGACAGGGGATCTTGGCTACACCTTC. It translates to CASGETGDLGYTF.

This clone has only one observation. The V call is TRBV9, the J call TRBJ2-3; TRBD2 matches at 13 bases. J was trimmed by 6 bases and V by 4 bases; bases with no gene match: 8. Germline V CDR1 and CDR2: SGDLS, YYNGEE. This CDR3 is built from 16 residues. The CDR3 DNA reads TGTGCCAGCAGCAATGGACTAGCGGGAGAATCTGATACGCAGTATTTT. This gives the protein CASSNGLAGESDTQYF.

The chain combines TRBV10-3 with TRBJ1-2; 7 bases agree with TRBD1. With 6 bases clipped from V and 4 bases from J, the junction kept 20 bases outside the gene matches. This CDR3 comprises 18 residues. Germline CDR1 and CDR2: ENHRY and SYGVKD. DNA for the CDR3: TGTGCCATCAGAGCTACTACGGGACAGACATTCCTCGGCTATGGCTACACCTTC. Protein product: CAIRATTGQTFLGYGYTF.

This chain joins TRBV9 and TRBJ2-3, with a weak D call TRBD2 (7 bases). CDR1 is SGDLS and CDR2 is YYNGEE in the germline V gene. CDR3 size: 14 residues. Trimming cost V 5 bases and J 4 bases, with 14 bases left between them. The CDR3 bases are TGTGCCAGCAGTAATTCGGGGGGCCCAGATACGCAGTATTTT. Encoded protein: CASSNSGGPDTQYF.

The chain combines TRBV6-2 or TRBV6-3 with TRBJ1-5; D remains unclear. CDR1 MNHEY and CDR2 SVGEGT come from the germline V gene. The V and J ends lost 2 bases and 0 bases respectively, with 8 bases between them. The CDR3 loop spans 15 amino acids. The CDR3 protein is CASSYEGYSNQPQHF. In DNA, the CDR3 is TGTGCCAGCAGTTACGAGGGTTATAGCAATCAGCCCCAGCATTTT.

The CDR3 nucleotides read TGTGCCATCAGTGAGTCTACAGGGGTCAGTTTAAATGGCTACACCTTC. Its translation: CAISESTGVSLNGYTF. The chain couples TRBV10-3 to TRBJ1-2, with TRBD1 matching 7 bases. Trimming cost V 0 bases and J 6 bases; bases outside gene matches: 10. Germline V gene lookup returns CDR1 ENHRY and CDR2 SYGVKD. This CDR3 has 16 amino acids.

The genes are TRBV9 and TRBJ2-6; a possible D gene is TRBD2 (5 bases). This CDR3 has 16 residues. Per the germline V gene, CDR1 is SGDLS and CDR2 is YYNGEE. Trimming removed 1 base from V and 0 bases from J, with 8 bases in between. The CDR3 DNA is TGTGCCAGCAGCGTAATGGGGAGCTCTGGGGCCAACGTCCTGACTTTC. Translating it yields CASSVMGSSGANVLTF.

The chain uses TRBV30 and TRBJ1-1; TRBD1 might be the D (5 bases). Trimming left V 3 bases short and J 4 bases short, with 12 bases between. Looked up from germline, CDR1 is GTSNPN and CDR2 is SVGIG (reference sequence). The CDR3 totals 13 residues. CDR3 in DNA: TGTGCCTGGAGGCGTGGGGGGGGCACTGAAGCTTTCTTT. Amino acid sequence: CAWRRGGGTEAFF.

The chain combines TRBV30 with TRBJ2-5; no clear D gene. V gave up 5 bases and J gave up 7 bases, with 8 bases separating them. CDR1 is GTSNPN and CDR2 is SVGIG in the germline V gene (reference sequence). The CDR3 contains 10 residues. CDR3 nucleotides: TGTGCCTGGGGTCATGGGACCCAGTACTTC. It translates to CAWGHGTQYF.

This clone has more than one count but fewer than ten. This sequence joins TRBV19 and TRBJ1-2; D is perhaps TRBD1 (5 bases). Germline CDR1 is LNHDA and CDR2 is SQIVND (reference sequence). The CDR3 has 15 amino acids. Trimming stripped 5 bases from V and 1 base from J, with 14 bases between. The CDR3 region is CASSPWTHFNYGYTF. As DNA, the CDR3 is TGTGCCAGTAGTCCTTGGACACATTTTAACTATGGCTACACCTTC.

The gene calls are TRBV6-5 and TRBJ2-1, with 11 bases that match TRBD2. The ends lost 5 bases at V and 8 bases at J; junction bases unmatched: 8. Germline CDR1 and CDR2: MNHEY and SVGAGI. The CDR3 runs to 15 residues. CDR3 coding DNA: TGTGCCAGCAGTACCCCTCTAGCGGGAGGTTATGAGCAGTTCTTC. Its protein product is CASSTPLAGGYEQFF.

The J gene is TRBJ1-5, the V gene TRBV20-1; D not resolved. Between the trimmed V and J ends, which lost 3 bases and 3 bases, there was a span of 9 bases. In germline, CDR1 is DFQATT, CDR2 SNEGSKA (reference sequence). This CDR3 contains 13 residues. CDR3 sequence reads: CSASSGINQPQHF. DNA of the CDR3: TGCAGTGCTAGTAGTGGGATCAATCAGCCCCAGCATTTT.

This chain connects TRBV19 to TRBJ1-1; the match to TRBD1 covers 8 bases. The CDR3 is made up of 14 amino acids. V lost 7 bases and J lost 2; bases outside the gene matches: 6. Germline V gene data show CDR1 as LNHDA and CDR2 as SQIVND (reference sequence). The CDR3 region is CASNLQGGNTEAFF. As DNA, the CDR3 is TGTGCCAGTAACCTACAGGGGGGTAACACTGAAGCTTTCTTT.

The chain links TRBV11-3 to TRBJ2-7, with a weak D call TRBD1 (6 bases). CDR1 and CDR2 (germline): SGHNT, YENEEA. Trimming shortened V by 0 bases and J by 7 bases, and 16 bases separated the two germline ends. This CDR3 has 15 amino acids. This CDR3 reads CASSLEGGPAGEQYF. The DNA of the CDR3 is TGTGCCAGCAGCTTAGAAGGGGGACCCGCAGGGGAGCAGTACTTC.

The CDR3 sequence: CASSQGLAGEGYAGELFF. CDR3 sequence (DNA): TGCGCCAGCAGCCAAGGACTAGCGGGAGAGGGGTACGCCGGGGAGCTGTTTTTT. The chain uses TRBV4-3 and TRBJ2-2; 12 bases fit TRBD2. There are 18 residues in the CDR3. The ends lost 1 base at V and 6 bases at J; junction bases unmatched: 9. Looked up from germline, CDR1 is LGHNA and CDR2 is YSLEER.

DNA for the CDR3: TGTGCCACCAGTAGAACAACAGGAACGTCTGGAAACACCATATATTTT. Its translation: CATSRTTGTSGNTIYF. This chain links TRBV15 with TRBJ1-3; tentatively, D is TRBD1 (5 bases). Germline V gene data show CDR1 as LNHNV and CDR2 as YYDKDF (reference sequence). V lost 6 bases to trimming and J lost 1 base, with 16 bases between them. The CDR3 is 16 residues long.

V gene TRBV7-2 combines with J gene TRBJ2-3, with D uncertain. CDR1 is SGHTA, CDR2 FQGNSA, per germline. Between the trimmed V and J ends, which lost 2 bases and 0 bases, there was a span of 6 bases. This CDR3 region has 14 residues. The CDR3 sequence is CASSLQSSTDTQYF. CDR3 coding DNA: TGTGCCAGCAGCTTACAGTCGAGCACAGATACGCAGTATTTT.

CDR3 DNA: TGCAGCCAACGGGCCCGAGAGACCCAGTACTTC. It is translated as CSQRARETQYF. The J gene is TRBJ2-5, the V gene TRBV29-1; D is undetermined. The V gene lost 8 bases and the J gene lost 4 bases, with 11 bases spanning the gap. The CDR3 runs to 11 residues. Looked up from germline, CDR1 is SQVTM and CDR2 is ANQGSEA. Full variable domain (missing parts from reference TRBV29-1 and TRBJ2-5): SAVISQKPSRDICQRGTSLTIQCQVDSQVTMMFWYRQQPGQSLTLIATANQGSEATYESGFVIDKFPISRPNLTFSTLTVSNMSPEDSSIYLCSQRARETQYFGPGTRLLVL.

CDR3 bases: TGTGCCACCAGTGATCGACAGGGAAGGGATGGCTACACCTTC. This codes for CATSDRQGRDGYTF. The chain has TRBV24-1 and TRBJ1-2; 7 nucleotides align to TRBD1. This CDR3 comprises 14 residues. Trimming removed 3 bases from V and 6 bases from J; junction bases left unmatched: 6. Germline V gene data show CDR1 as KGHDR and CDR2 as SFDVKD.

V and J are TRBV29-1 and TRBJ2-1, with 9 positions matching TRBD2. Losses at the gene ends were 6 bases for V and 0 bases for J; bases not matched to a gene: 9. Germline CDR1 SQVTM, CDR2 ANQGSEA. CDR3 length equals 16 residues. The CDR3 DNA sequence: TGCAGCGTCCAGACTAGCGGAGGGAGCTCCTACAATGAGCAGTTCTTC. Translation gives CSVQTSGGSSYNEQFF.

The chain couples TRBV20-1 to TRBJ2-1; TRBD1 matches 7 bases. V was pared by 5 bases and J by 12 bases, with 4 bases of the junction left unmatched. Germline CDR1 reads DFQATT; CDR2 reads SNEGSKA (reference sequence). CDR3 length: 10 amino acids. The CDR3: CSALDRSQFF. The CDR3 bases are TGCAGTGCTCTGGACAGGTCGCAGTTCTTC.